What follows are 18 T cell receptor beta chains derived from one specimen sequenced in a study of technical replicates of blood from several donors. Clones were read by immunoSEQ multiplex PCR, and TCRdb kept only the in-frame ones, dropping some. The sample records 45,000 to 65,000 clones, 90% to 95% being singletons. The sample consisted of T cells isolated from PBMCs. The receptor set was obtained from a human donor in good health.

The CDR3 loop is CASSALLILAGTDTQYF. The CDR3 DNA follows: TGTGCCAGCAGCGCCCTTCTGATTCTAGCGGGAACAGATACGCAGTATTTT. This sequence joins TRBV11-2 and TRBJ2-3, with TRBD2 matching over 9 bases. The V and J ends lost 5 bases and 3 bases, in that order; junction bases with no gene match: 12. The germline V gene encodes CDR1 SGHAT and CDR2 FQNNGV. This CDR3 region has 17 residues. Variable domain in full (rest from reference TRBV11-2 and TRBJ2-3): EAGVAQSPRYKIIEKRQSVAFWCNPISGHATLYWYQQILGQGPKLLIQFQNNGVVDDSQLPKDRFSAERLKGVDSTLKIQPAKLEDSAVYLCASSALLILAGTDTQYFGPGTRLTVL.

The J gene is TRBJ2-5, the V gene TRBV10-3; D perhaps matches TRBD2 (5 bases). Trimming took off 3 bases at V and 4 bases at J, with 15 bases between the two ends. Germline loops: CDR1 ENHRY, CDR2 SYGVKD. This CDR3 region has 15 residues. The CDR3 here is CAISDPRGPGETQYF. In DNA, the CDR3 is TGTGCCATCAGTGACCCGCGCGGGCCGGGAGAGACCCAGTACTTC.

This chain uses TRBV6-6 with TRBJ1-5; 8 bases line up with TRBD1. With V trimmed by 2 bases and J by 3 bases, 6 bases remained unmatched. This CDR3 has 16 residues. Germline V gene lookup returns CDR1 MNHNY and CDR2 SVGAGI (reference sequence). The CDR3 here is CASSYPDRGNNQPQHF. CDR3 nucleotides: TGTGCCAGCAGTTACCCCGACAGGGGCAACAATCAGCCCCAGCATTTT.

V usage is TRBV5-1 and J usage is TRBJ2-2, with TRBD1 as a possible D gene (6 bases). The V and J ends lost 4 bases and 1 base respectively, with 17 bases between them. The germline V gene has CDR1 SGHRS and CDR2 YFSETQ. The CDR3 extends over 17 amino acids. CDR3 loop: CASSLVWGRGNTGELFF. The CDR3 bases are TGCGCCAGCAGCCTGGTCTGGGGGCGAGGGAACACCGGGGAGCTGTTTTTT. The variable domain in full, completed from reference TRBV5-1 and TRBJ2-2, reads KAGVTQTPRYLIKTRGQQVTLSCSPISGHRSVSWYQQTPGQGLQFLFEYFSETQRNKGNFPGRFSGRQFSNSRSEMNVSTLELGDSALYLCASSLVWGRGNTGELFFGEGSRLTVL.

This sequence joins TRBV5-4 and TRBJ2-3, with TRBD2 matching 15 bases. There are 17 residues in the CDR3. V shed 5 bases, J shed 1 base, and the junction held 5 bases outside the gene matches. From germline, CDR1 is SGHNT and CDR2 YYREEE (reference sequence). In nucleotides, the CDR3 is TGTGCCAGCAGGGGACTAGCGGGGGGCGAGGGCACAGATACGCAGTATTTT. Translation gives CASRGLAGGEGTDTQYF.

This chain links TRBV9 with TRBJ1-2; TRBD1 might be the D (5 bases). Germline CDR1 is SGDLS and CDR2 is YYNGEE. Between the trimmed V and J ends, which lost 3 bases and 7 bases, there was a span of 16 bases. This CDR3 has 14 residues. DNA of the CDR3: TGTGCCAGCAGCGGATATCTATGGGGGGGTGGCTACACCTTC. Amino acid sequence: CASSGYLWGGGYTF.

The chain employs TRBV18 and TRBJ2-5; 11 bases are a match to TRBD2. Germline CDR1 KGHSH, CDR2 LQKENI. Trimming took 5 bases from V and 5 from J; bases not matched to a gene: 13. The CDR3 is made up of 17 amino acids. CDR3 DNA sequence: TGTGCCAGCTCAAGACTAGCGGGAACCAGAGGGGAGGAGACCCAGTACTTC. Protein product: CASSRLAGTRGEETQYF.

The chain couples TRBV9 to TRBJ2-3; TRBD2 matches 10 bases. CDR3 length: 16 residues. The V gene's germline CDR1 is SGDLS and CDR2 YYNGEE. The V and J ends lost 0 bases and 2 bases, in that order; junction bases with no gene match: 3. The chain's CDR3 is CASSVALAGATDTQYF. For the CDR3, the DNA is TGTGCCAGCAGCGTAGCCCTAGCGGGGGCCACAGATACGCAGTATTTT.

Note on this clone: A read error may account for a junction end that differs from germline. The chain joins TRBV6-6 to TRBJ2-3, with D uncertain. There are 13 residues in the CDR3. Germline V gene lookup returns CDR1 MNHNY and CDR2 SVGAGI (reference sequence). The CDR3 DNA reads TGTGCCAGCAGTTCGATGCGCGGCGGCCCTCTGGATTTT. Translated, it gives CASSSMRGGPLDF.

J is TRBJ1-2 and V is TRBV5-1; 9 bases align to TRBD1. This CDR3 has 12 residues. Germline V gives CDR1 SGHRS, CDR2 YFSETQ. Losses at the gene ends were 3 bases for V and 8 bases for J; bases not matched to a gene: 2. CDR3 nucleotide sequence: TGCGCCAGCAGCTGGGACAGGGAAGGCTACACCTTC. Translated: CASSWDREGYTF.

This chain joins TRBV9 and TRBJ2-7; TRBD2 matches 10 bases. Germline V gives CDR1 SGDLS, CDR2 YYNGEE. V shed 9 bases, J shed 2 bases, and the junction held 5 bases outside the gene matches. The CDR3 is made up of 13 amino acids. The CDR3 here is CATETSGTYEQYF. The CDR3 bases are TGTGCCACCGAAACTAGCGGGACCTACGAGCAGTACTTC.

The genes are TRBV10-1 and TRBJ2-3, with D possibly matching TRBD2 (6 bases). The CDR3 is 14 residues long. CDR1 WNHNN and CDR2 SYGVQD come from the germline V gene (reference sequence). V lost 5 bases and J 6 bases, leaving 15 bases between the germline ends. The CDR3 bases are TGCGCCAGCAGTATCGGTGGGACTGCGGATACGCAGTATTTT. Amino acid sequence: CASSIGGTADTQYF.

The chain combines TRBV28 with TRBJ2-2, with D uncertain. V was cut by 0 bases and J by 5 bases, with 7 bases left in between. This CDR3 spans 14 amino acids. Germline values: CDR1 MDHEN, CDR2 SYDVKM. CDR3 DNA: TGTGCCAGCAGTTTATGGCCGGGTACCGGGGAGCTGTTTTTT. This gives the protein CASSLWPGTGELFF.

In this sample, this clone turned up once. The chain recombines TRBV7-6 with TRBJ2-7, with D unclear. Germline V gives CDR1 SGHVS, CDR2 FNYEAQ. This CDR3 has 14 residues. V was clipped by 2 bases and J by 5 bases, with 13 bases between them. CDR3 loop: CASSLSNPSDEQYF. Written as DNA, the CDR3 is TGTGCCAGCAGCTTAAGTAATCCCAGCGACGAGCAGTACTTC. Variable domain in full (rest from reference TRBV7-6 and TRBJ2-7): GAGVSQSPRYKVTKRGQDVALRCDPISGHVSLYWYRQALGQGPEFLTYFNYEAQQDKSGLPNDRFSAERPEGSISTLTIQRTEQRDSAMYRCASSLSNPSDEQYFGPGTRLTVT.

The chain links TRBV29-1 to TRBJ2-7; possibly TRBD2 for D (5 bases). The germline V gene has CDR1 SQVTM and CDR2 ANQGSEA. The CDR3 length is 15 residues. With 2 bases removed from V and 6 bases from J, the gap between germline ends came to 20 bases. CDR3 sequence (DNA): TGCAGCGTTGAATTTCCCGGCCGGGGATACGGCGAGCAGTACTTC. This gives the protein CSVEFPGRGYGEQYF.

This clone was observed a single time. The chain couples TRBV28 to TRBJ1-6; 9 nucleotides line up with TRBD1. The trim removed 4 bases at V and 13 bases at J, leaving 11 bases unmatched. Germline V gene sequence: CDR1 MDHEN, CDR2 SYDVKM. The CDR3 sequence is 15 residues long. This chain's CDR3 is CASSSRGTGPIPLHF. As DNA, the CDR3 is TGTGCCAGCAGTTCAAGAGGGACAGGGCCCATCCCCCTCCACTTT.

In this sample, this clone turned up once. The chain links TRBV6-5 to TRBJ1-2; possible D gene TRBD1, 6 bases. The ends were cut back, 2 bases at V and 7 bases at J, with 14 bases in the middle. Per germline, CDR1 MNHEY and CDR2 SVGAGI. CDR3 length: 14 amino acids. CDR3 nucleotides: TGTGCCAGCAGTTACAGGCAGGGGTTTTCTGGCTACACCTTC. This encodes CASSYRQGFSGYTF.

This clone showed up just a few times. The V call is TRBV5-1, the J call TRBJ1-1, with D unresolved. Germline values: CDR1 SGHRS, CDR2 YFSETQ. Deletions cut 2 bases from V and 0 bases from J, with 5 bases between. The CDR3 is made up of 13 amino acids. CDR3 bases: TGCGCCAGCAGCTTTAGCCTGAACACTGAAGCTTTCTTT. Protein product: CASSFSLNTEAFF. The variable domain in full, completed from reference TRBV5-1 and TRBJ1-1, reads KAGVTQTPRYLIKTRGQQVTLSCSPISGHRSVSWYQQTPGQGLQFLFEYFSETQRNKGNFPGRFSGRQFSNSRSEMNVSTLELGDSALYLCASSFSLNTEAFFGQGTRLTVV.